Below are 5 T cell receptor beta chains sequenced from a single sample in a study of control samples from healthy donors and cancer patients (dated by TCRdb to between 2020 and 2021). The receptor library was made with the immunoSEQ multiplex PCR assay. TCRdb's version of the immuneACCESS table is confined to in-frame rearrangements and falls short of the full clone set. An unresolved V gene accounts for under half of the shortfall where checked; the remainder is of unknown origin. Here the sample has about 130,000 clones; about 93% occur a single time. The biggest ten clones account for 2% to 3% of the sample. Specimen: blood. The source of these receptors is a man aged 40-55 years in good health.

The CDR3 protein is CASSVDGGGVNEQFF. The CDR3 DNA follows: TGTGCCAGCTCAGTGGATGGTGGGGGTGTCAATGAGCAGTTCTTC. The chain uses TRBV7-2 and TRBJ2-1, with D perhaps given as TRBD1 or TRBD2 (5 bases each). Trimming took off 8 bases at V and 6 bases at J, with 20 bases between the two ends. Germline V lookup: CDR1 SGHTA, CDR2 FQGNSA. CDR3 size: 15 residues.

The V gene is TRBV5-1, the J gene TRBJ1-1, with 9 bases that match TRBD1. J gave up 4 bases and V 4 bases, and 8 bases lay outside the gene matches. The CDR3 extends over 15 amino acids. Germline CDR1 SGHRS, CDR2 YFSETQ. As DNA, the CDR3 is TGCGCCAGCAGCCCGATGGGACAGGGTAGCACTGAAGCTTTCTTT. It encodes CASSPMGQGSTEAFF.

The chain is built from TRBV29-1 and TRBJ2-4; unclear D gene. Germline V gene sequence: CDR1 SQVTM, CDR2 ANQGSEA. The CDR3 has 12 residues. The germline V and J ends were trimmed by 4 bases and 0 bases, with 4 bases remaining between them. Here the CDR3 reads CSVAVAKNIQYF. The CDR3 nucleotides read TGCAGCGTTGCAGTAGCCAAAAACATTCAGTACTTC. The full variable domain, with the rest looked up from reference TRBV29-1 and TRBJ2-4, is SAVISQKPSRDICQRGTSLTIQCQVDSQVTMMFWYRQQPGQSLTLIATANQGSEATYESGFVIDKFPISRPNLTFSTLTVSNMSPEDSSIYLCSVAVAKNIQYFGAGTRLSVL.

This clone came up once. The rearrangement uses TRBV6-1 and TRBJ2-2; D possibly corresponds to TRBD2 (6 bases). Per germline, CDR1 MNHNS and CDR2 SASEGT. This CDR3 contains 16 residues. Deletions cut 2 bases from V and 2 bases from J, with 12 bases between. The CDR3 here is CASSEQPGLNTGELFF. The CDR3, as DNA: TGTGCCAGCAGTGAACAACCGGGACTCAACACCGGGGAGCTGTTTTTT.

In nucleotides, the CDR3 is TGTGCCAGCAGCTCCGGAAACATGAACACTGAAGCTTTCTTT. This encodes CASSSGNMNTEAFF. The rearrangement uses TRBV5-4 and TRBJ1-1; D is uncertain. CDR1 SGHNT and CDR2 YYREEE come from the germline V gene (reference sequence). With 3 bases removed from V and 0 bases from J, the gap between germline ends came to 9 bases. CDR3 length: 14 amino acids.